The T cell receptor (beta chain) described here comes from a study of cytomegalovirus exposure and HLA in healthy donors. Study overall: An early release of data contained about 85 million unique TCRs, which came from HLA-typed donors.

The V gene's germline CDR1 is SEHNR and CDR2 FQNEAQ (reference sequence). There are 16 residues in the CDR3. With 5 bases clipped from V and 2 bases from J, the junction kept 8 bases outside the gene matches. Primers: 60 Vbeta forward and 13 Jbeta reverse. TCRdb keeps only in-frame clones here, not all; method: immunoSEQ multiplex PCR. Of 100,000 to 150,000 clones in the sample, more than 15% were seen once. This clone has only a few counts. What it binds is not known. Overall study findings and caveats: Earlier analysis found most TCR beta V segments productive about 87% or about 30% of the time. It was taken for granted in presence/absence analyses that sequencing depth across donors was roughly uniform.

V and J are TRBV7-9 and TRBJ2-7, with 11 nucleotides matching TRBD1. The material sequenced was PBMCs. This TCR was recovered from a female donor in good health and CMV-seropositive. The CDR3: CASSHPRDRGAYEQYF. CDR3 bases: TGTGCCAGCAGCCATCCCCGGGACAGGGGGGCCTACGAGCAGTACTTC.